This T cell receptor (beta chain) was sequenced for a study of CD8 T cells in ankylosing spondylitis. Regarding the study as a whole: Several of the motif variants were reported before in synovial fluid and blood from reactive arthritis. Reportedly, significant enrichment of disease-linked clones occurred in matched ankylosing spondylitis synovial fluid.

Scientists made TCR beta libraries using quantitative 5'-RACE with molecular barcodes. TCRdb processed the 5' RACE reads anew with MiXCR; each CDR3 protein has one entry. Among 130,000 or so distinct CDR3 sequences, roughly 7.3% were seen once, and the ten largest hold over 9%. This clonotype has at least ten counts. Antigen: not known. Germline V gene lookup returns CDR1 SGHRS and CDR2 YFSETQ. This CDR3 is 16 amino acids long. V shed 5 bases and J shed 0 bases, with 12 bases lying between them. The sample was blood, either unsorted or a sorted T cell fraction (not recorded which). The J gene is TRBJ1-6, the V gene TRBV5-1; tentative D call: TRBD1 (6 bases). The receptor was derived from a male donor with ankylosing spondylitis or in good health (not recorded which). The CDR3 coding sequence is TGCGCCAGCAGTCACGGACAGAACTCCTATAATTCACCCCTCCACTTT. This sequence encodes CASSHGQNSYNSPLHF.